This T cell receptor (beta chain) was documented in a study of blood T cell repertoires in COVID-19 (dated by TCRdb to the early 2020s). Study-level background: The collaborator samples originated in the United States, Italy and Spain and spanned the acute and convalescent phases of COVID-19. The material from the prospective study consisted of cDNA or gDNA derived from T cells, B-cell-depleted T cells, or PBMCs. Deeply sampled blood TCRbeta repertoires from subjects exposed to, actively infected with, or recovered from COVID-19 were included in the dataset. The repertoires were released in a freely available public database meant as a resource for research on the immune response to SARS-CoV-2. Samples were obtained from the ongoing ImmuneRACE study (first 160 participants) and from about 1,300 subjects provided by 6 global collaborators. The sample metadata nearly always contained a de-identified subject ID, COVID-19 status, age in years and sex. Where available, HLA class I and class II types were obtained from metadata supplied by the sample provider rather than from assay-based typing. The paper's findings and limits, for the study overall: Clinical and demographic metadata were provided uncurated, with the amount varying by source and participant.

V lost 4 bases and J lost 8 bases; the stretch between them is 15 bases long. In the germline V gene, CDR1 corresponds to LGHNA and CDR2 to YNFKEQ. The CDR3 spans 14 residues, from the cysteine through the phenylalanine. Only the CDR3 part of the read is kept: 42 bases, read in frame from the first base. As regards this clone: The antigen it binds to is not known. No base qualities exist here, and no much larger clone lies one base off it.

The collaborating institutions used their own protocols to collect whole blood in K2EDTA tubes. For TCRbeta analysis, collaborators shipped samples in one of three forms: frozen whole blood, isolated PBMCs, or DNA extracted from either of those sample types. The immunoSEQ Assay, a bias-controlled multiplex PCR, was used to amplify TCRbeta CDR3 regions from genomic DNA. Per the original workflow: The number of nucleated cells in each sample was estimated by amplification of reference gene primers within the assay. Sequence reads were collapsed and filtered to measure the absolute abundance of every unique TCRbeta CDR3 rearrangement. Productive Simpson clonality was computed per sample as the square root of Simpson's diversity index over productive rearrangements. The table comes from immuneACCESS by way of TCRdb, which keeps in-frame sequences with V and J called. Part of the clones is missing from these tables; in studies checked, under half for an unresolved V gene and the rest for unknown reasons. That table furnishes V, J and clone size, whereas the DNA furnished D and trimming. This sample holds about 13,000 clones; roughly 91% were observed only once. The ten largest clones capture around 13% of the sample.

The rearranged segments are TRBV4-2 and TRBJ2-1; the best D guess is TRBD2, with 5 bases matching. The sequenced sample consisted of peripheral blood. This TCR derives from a human donor in a cohort sampled during active COVID-19. The nucleotides are TGTGCCAGCAGCCCCATAGGGAGTATCTATGAGCAGTTCTTC. Translated, this is CASSPIGSIYEQFF.